The present TCR beta chain was sequenced within a study of control samples from healthy donors and cancer patients. Clones were sequenced by immunoSEQ multiplex PCR, and TCRdb holds only the in-frame ones, with some missing. The data hold 150,000 or so clones, with 91% observed a single time. This clone was observed once. CDR3 size: 15 residues. The germline CDR1 and CDR2 sequences are SGHDT and YYEEEE. Trimming removed 2 bases at V and 0 bases at J, with 9 bases between. The sequence was obtained from a man aged 18 to 29 in good health. The V and J genes are TRBV5-6 and TRBJ1-3; D not certain. The specimen was blood. The CDR3 coding sequence is TGTGCCAGCAGCTTAACCCTCGCCTCTGGAAACACCATATATTTT. This codes for CASSLTLASGNTIYF.